This T cell receptor (beta chain) was captured in a study of OX40 agonist ivuxolimab in advanced cancers. Overall study: Participants, 75% to 90% male, averaged about 56 years of age, ranging from roughly 23 to 90.

Trimming removed 5 bases from V and 0 bases from J, with 19 bases in between. The CDR3 is made up of 17 amino acids. Looked up from germline, CDR1 is SNHLY and CDR2 is FYNNEI. The assay was immunoSEQ multiplex PCR, and TCRdb's table has in-frame clones only and misses some. The table includes roughly 82,000 clones, 89% detected once. The V call is TRBV2, the J call TRBJ1-1; D is perhaps TRBD1 (6 bases). The receptor comes from an adult with an advanced solid tumor such as melanoma, head and neck, liver or kidney cancer. The material sequenced was CD4+ or CD8+ T cells sorted from blood, taken in a trial of the OX40 agonist ivuxolimab. DNA of the CDR3: TGTGCCAGCAGTCAAAGGCTACAGGGAATCATGAACACTGAAGCTTTCTTT. As protein: CASSQRLQGIMNTEAFF.